This T cell receptor (beta chain) appears in the sequencing data of a study of T cell responses to AZD1222 COVID-19 vaccine. In regard to this clone: Its antigen is undetermined.

Libraries were prepared by immunoSEQ multiplex PCR; TCRdb keeps only in-frame clonotypes and omits some of them. The profile shows about 110,000 clones, 86% of them singletons. Findings and limits, study-wide: Donors were mostly white British, more females; clonal diversity possibly underestimated. Compared with day 0, the breadth and depth of the Spike-specific TCR repertoire rose significantly after two doses of AZD1222. Scientists sampled the repertoires only once the peak T cell response had passed. Across spike, vaccine-associated CD4 TCRs were found, dominant at 160-218 and 743-854.

The sequenced sample was peripheral blood, obtained on day 0 of AZD1222 vaccination. The receptor comes from an adult in good health.

As DNA, the CDR3 is TGCGCCAGCAGCCTAATCGCAGGGTCTGGAAACACCATATATTTT. This codes for CASSLIAGSGNTIYF. The chain is built from TRBV4-1 and TRBJ1-3; a possible D gene is TRBD1 (5 bases). The germline CDR1 and CDR2 sequences are MGHRA and YSYEKL. The ends were cut back, 4 bases at V and 1 base at J, with 11 bases in the middle. The CDR3 consists of 15 residues.